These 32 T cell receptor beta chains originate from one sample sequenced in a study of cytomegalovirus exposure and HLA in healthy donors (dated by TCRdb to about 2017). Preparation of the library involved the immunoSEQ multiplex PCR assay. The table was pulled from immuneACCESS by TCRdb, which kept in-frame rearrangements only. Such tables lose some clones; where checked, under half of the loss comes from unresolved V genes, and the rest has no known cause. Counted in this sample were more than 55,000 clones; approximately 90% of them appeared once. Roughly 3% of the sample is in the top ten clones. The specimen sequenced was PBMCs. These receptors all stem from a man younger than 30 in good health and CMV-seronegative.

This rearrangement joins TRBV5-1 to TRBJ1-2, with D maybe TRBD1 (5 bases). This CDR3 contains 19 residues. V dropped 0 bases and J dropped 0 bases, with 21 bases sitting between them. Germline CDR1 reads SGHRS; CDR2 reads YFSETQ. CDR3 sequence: CASSLAYDSARNSNYGYTF. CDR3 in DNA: TGCGCCAGCAGCTTGGCTTATGACAGCGCCCGAAATTCTAACTATGGCTACACCTTC.

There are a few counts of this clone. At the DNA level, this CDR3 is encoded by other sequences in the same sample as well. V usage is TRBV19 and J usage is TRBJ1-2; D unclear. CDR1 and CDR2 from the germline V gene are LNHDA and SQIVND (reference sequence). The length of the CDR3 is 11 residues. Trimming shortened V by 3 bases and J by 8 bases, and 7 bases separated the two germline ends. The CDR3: CASSIGVGYTF. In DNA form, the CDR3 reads TGTGCCAGTAGTATCGGGGTCGGCTACACCTTC. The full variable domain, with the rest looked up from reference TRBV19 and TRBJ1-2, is DGGITQSPKYLFRKEGQNVTLSCEQNLNHDAMYWYRQDPGQGLRLIYYSQIVNDFQKGDIAEGYSVSREKKESFPLTVTSAQKNPTAFYLCASSIGVGYTFGSGTRLTVV.

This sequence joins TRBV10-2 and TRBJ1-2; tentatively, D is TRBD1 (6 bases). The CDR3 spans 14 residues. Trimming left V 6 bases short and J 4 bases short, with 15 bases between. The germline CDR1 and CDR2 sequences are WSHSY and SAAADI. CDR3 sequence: CASRDSGIGYGYTF. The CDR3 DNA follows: TGCGCCAGCAGGGACAGCGGTATTGGCTATGGCTACACCTTC.

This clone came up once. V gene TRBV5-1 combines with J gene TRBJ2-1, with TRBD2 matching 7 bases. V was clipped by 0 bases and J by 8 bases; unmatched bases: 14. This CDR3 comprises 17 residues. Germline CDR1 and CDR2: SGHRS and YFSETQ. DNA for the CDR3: TGCGCCAGCAGCTTGGCCAGGTGGGAGGGCCGGTGGGATGAGCAGTTCTTC. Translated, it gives CASSLARWEGRWDEQFF.

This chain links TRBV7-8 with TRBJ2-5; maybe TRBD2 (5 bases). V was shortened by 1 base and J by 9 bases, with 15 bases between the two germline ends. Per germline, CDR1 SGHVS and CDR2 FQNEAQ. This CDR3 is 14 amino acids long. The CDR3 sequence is CASSLGWEPLAQYF. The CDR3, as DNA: TGTGCCAGCAGCTTAGGGTGGGAGCCATTGGCCCAGTACTTC. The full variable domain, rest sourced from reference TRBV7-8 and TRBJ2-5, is GAGVSQSPRYKVAKRGQDVALRCDPISGHVSLFWYQQALGQGPEFLTYFQNEAQLDKSGLPSDRFFAERPEGSVSTLKIQRTQQEDSAVYLCASSLGWEPLAQYFGPGTRLLVL.

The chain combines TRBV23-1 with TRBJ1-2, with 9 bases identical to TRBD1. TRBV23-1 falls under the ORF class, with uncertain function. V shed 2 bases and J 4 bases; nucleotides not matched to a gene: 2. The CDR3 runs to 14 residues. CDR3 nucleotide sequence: TGCGCCAGCAGTCAAAGGGACAGGGTCTATGGCTACACCTTC. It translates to CASSQRDRVYGYTF.

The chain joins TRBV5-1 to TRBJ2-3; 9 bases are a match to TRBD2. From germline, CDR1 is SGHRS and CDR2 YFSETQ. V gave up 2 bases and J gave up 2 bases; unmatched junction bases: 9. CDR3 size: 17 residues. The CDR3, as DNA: TGCGCCAGCAGCTTCAAACCGACTAGCGGAGACACAGATACGCAGTATTTT. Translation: CASSFKPTSGDTDTQYF.

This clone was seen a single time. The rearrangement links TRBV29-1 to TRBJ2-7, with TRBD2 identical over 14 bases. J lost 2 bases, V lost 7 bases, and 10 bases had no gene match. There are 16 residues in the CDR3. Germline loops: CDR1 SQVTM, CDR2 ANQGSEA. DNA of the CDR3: TGCAGCGCCTTGGGACTAGCGGGAGCTAGGGCCTACGAGCAGTACTTC. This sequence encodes CSALGLAGARAYEQYF.

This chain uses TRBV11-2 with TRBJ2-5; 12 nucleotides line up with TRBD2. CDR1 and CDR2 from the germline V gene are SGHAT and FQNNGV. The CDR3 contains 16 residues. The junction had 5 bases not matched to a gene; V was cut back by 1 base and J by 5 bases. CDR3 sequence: CASSLVLAGGPETQYF. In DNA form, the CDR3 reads TGTGCCAGCAGCTTAGTTCTAGCGGGAGGGCCTGAGACCCAGTACTTC.

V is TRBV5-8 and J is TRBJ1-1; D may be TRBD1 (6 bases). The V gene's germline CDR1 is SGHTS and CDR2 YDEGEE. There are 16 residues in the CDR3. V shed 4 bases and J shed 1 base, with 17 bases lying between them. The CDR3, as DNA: TGTGCCAGCAGCGGTGGACAGCTACCCTCGAACACTGAAGCTTTCTTT. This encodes CASSGGQLPSNTEAFF.

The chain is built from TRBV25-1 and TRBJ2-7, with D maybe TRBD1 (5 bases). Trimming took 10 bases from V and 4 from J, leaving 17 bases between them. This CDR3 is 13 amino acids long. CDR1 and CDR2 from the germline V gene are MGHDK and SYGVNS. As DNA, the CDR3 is TGTGCCACCCGAAGGCAGGGAAAGTACGAGCAGTACTTC. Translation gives CATRRQGKYEQYF.

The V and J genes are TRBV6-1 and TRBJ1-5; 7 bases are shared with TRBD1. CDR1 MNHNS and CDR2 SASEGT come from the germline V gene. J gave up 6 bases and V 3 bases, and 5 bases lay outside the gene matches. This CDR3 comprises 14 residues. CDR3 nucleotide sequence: TGTGCCAGCAGTGATTACAGGGGTAGTCAGCCCCAGCATTTT. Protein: CASSDYRGSQPQHF.

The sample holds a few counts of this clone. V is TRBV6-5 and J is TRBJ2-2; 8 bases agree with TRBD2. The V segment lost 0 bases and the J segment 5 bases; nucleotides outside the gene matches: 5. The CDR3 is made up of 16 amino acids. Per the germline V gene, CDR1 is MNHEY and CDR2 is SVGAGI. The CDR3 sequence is CASSYSHSGRTGELFF. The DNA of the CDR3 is TGTGCCAGCAGTTACTCCCACAGCGGGAGAACCGGGGAGCTGTTTTTT.

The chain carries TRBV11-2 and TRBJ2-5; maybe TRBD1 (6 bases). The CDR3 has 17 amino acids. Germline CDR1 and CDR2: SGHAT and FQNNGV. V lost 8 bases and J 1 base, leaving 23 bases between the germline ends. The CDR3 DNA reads TGTGCCAGCCGTCAGAAGGGGGTGGGGGTGAGCCAAGAGACCCAGTACTTC. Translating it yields CASRQKGVGVSQETQYF. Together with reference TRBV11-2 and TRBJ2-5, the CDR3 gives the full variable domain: EAGVAQSPRYKIIEKRQSVAFWCNPISGHATLYWYQQILGQGPKLLIQFQNNGVVDDSQLPKDRFSAERLKGVDSTLKIQPAKLEDSAVYLCASRQKGVGVSQETQYFGPGTRLLVL.

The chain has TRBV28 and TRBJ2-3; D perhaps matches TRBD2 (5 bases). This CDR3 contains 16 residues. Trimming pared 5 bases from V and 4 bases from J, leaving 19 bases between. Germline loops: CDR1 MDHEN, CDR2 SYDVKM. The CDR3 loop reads CASSTKRELNADTQYF. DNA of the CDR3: TGTGCCAGCAGTACTAAGAGGGAGCTTAATGCAGATACGCAGTATTTT. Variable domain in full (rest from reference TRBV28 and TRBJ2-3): DVKVTQSSRYLVKRTGEKVFLECVQDMDHENMFWYRQDPGLGLRLIYFSYDVKMKEKGDIPEGYSVSREKKERFSLILESASTNQTSMYLCASSTKRELNADTQYFGPGTRLTVL.

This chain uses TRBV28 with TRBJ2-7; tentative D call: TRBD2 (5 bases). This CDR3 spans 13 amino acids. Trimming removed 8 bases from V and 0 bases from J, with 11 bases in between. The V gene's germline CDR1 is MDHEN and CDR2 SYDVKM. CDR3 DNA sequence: TGTGCCAGCCGGACTGCTAGCTCCTACGAGCAGTACTTC. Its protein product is CASRTASSYEQYF.

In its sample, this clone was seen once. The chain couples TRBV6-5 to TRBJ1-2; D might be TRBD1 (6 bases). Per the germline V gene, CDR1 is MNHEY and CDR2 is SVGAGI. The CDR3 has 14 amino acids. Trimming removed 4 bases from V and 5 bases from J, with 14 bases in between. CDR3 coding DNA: TGTGCCAGCAGTTCCTGGATACAGGGTTATGGCTACACCTTC. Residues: CASSSWIQGYGYTF.

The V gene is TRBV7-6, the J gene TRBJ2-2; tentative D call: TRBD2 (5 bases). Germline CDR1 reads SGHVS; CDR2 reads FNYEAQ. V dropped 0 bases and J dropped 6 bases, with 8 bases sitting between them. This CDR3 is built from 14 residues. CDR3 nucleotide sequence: TGTGCCAGCAGCTTAGCCCCTAGCTCCGGGGAGCTGTTTTTT. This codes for CASSLAPSSGELFF.

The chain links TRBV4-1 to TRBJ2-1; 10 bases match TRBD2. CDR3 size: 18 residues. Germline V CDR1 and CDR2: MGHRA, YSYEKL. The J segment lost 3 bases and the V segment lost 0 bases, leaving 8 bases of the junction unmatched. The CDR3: CASSQEASGSPSYNEQFF. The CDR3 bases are TGCGCCAGCAGCCAAGAGGCTAGCGGGAGCCCTAGCTACAATGAGCAGTTCTTC.

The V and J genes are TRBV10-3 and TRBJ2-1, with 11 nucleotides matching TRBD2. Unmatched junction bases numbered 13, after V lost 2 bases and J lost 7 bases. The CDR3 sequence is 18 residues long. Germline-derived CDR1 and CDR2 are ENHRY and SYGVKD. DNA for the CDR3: TGTGCCATCAGTGAGCTACCGGGACTAGCGGCAGGGGGGAATGAGCAGTTCTTC. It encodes CAISELPGLAAGGNEQFF.

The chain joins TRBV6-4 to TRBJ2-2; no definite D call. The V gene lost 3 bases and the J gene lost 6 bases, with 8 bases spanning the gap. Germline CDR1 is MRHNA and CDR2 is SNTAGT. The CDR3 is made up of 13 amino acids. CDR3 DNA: TGTGCCAGCAGTGAAAGTGAGGCCGGGGAGCTGTTTTTT. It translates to CASSESEAGELFF.

The CDR3: CASSLGGGSTDTQYF. The CDR3 DNA reads as TGTGCCAGCAGCTTGGGGGGAGGGAGCACAGATACGCAGTATTTT. The chain carries TRBV11-2 and TRBJ2-3; TRBD2 agrees at 7 bases. Germline CDR1 and CDR2: SGHAT and FQNNGV. The CDR3 spans 15 residues. Losses at the gene ends were 3 bases for V and 0 bases for J; bases not matched to a gene: 3.

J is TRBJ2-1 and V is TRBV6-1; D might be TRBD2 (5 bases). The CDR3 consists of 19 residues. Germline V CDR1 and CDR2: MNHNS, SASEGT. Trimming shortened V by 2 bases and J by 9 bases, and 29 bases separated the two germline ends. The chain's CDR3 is CASSELLGKRLRESGEQFF. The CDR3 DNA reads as TGTGCCAGCAGTGAACTGTTAGGAAAACGGCTAAGGGAGTCCGGTGAGCAGTTCTTC.

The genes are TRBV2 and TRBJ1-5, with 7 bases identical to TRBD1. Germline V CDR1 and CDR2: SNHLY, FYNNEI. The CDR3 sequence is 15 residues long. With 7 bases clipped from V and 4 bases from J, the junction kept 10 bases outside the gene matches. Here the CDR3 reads CASNGDSLRNQPQHF. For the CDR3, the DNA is TGTGCCAGCAATGGGGACAGCTTACGGAATCAGCCCCAGCATTTT.

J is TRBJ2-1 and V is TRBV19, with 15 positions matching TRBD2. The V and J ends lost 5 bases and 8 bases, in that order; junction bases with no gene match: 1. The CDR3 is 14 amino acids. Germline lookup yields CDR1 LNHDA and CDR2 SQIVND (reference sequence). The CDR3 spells CASSGTSGRYEQFF. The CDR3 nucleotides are TGTGCCAGTAGTGGGACTAGCGGGAGGTATGAGCAGTTCTTC.

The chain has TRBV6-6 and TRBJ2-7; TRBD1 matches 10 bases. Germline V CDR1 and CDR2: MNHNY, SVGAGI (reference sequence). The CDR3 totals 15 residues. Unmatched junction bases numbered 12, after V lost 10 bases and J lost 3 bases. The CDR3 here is CATQDRTGGIYEQYF. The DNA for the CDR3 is TGTGCCACCCAAGACCGGACAGGGGGTATCTACGAGCAGTACTTC.

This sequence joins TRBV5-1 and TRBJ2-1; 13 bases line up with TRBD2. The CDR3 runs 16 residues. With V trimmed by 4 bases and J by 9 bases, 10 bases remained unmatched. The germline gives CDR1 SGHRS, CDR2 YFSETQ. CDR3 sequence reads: CASSLFTSGRAGEQFF. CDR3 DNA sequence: TGCGCCAGCAGCCTTTTTACTAGCGGGAGGGCCGGTGAGCAGTTCTTC.

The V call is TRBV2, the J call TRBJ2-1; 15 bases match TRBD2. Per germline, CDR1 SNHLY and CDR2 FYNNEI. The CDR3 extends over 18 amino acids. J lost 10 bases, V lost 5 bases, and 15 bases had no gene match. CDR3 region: CASSSPGLAGGKGAEQFF. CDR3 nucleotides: TGTGCCAGCAGTTCACCGGGACTAGCGGGAGGTAAGGGTGCGGAGCAGTTCTTC. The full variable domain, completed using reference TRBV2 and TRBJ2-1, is EPEVTQTPSHQVTQMGQEVILRCVPISNHLYFYWYRQILGQKVEFLVSFYNNEISEKSEIFDDQFSVERPDGSNFTLKIRSTKLEDSAMYFCASSSPGLAGGKGAEQFFGPGTRLTVL.

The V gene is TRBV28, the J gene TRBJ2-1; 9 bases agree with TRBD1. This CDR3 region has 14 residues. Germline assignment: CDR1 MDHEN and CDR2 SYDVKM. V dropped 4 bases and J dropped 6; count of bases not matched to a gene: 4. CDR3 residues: CASSSGQGPNEQFF. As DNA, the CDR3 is TGTGCCAGCAGTTCAGGACAGGGGCCCAATGAGCAGTTCTTC.

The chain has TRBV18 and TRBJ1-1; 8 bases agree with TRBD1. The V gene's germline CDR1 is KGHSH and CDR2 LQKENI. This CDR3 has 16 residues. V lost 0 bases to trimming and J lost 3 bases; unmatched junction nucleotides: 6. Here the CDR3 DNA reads TGTGCCAGCTCACCACCGAACCAGGGGGCACACACTGAAGCTTTCTTT. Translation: CASSPPNQGAHTEAFF.

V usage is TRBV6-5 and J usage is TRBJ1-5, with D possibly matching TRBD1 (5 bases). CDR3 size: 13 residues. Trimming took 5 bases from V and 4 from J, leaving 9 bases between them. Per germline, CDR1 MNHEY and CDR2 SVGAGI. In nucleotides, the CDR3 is TGTGCCAGCAGTAATGACAGAAATCAGCCCCAGCATTTT. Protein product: CASSNDRNQPQHF.

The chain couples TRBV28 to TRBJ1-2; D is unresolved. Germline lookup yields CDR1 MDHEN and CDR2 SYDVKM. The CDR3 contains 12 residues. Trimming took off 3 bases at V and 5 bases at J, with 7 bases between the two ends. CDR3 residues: CASSFRGYGYTF. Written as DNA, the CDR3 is TGTGCCAGCAGTTTTAGAGGTTATGGCTACACCTTC.